This TCR beta chain is from a study of cytomegalovirus exposure and HLA in healthy donors. The PCR used 60 Vbeta and 13 Jbeta primers. Repertoires were generated with immunoSEQ multiplex PCR, while TCRdb's copy carries only in-frame clones and drops some. Here the sample spans approximately 140,000 clones, roughly four fifths being singletons. Overall study findings and caveats: Likely technical artifact: a cluster of highly shared sequence variants. TCR association rates varied by HLA locus in a later analysis, with DRB1 highest and HLA-C lowest. Among TCR sequences, most were rare, though some public TCRs appeared in many donors.

Of note for this clone: Its antigen remains unidentified.

V was cut by 1 base and J by 2 bases, with 12 bases left in between. The CDR3 spans 16 residues. Germline assignment: CDR1 KGHSH and CDR2 LQKENI. The chain couples TRBV18 to TRBJ1-5, with D possibly being TRBD1 (6 bases). The TCR sequence derives from a man between 18 and 29 years old in good health and CMV-seropositive. The sample consisted of PBMCs. CDR3 nucleotides: TGTGCCAGCTCACCACGGGGGGGGCAAGGCAATCAGCCCCAGCATTTT. Its translation: CASSPRGGQGNQPQHF. The entire variable domain, with the rest obtained from reference TRBV18 and TRBJ1-5, is as follows: NAGVMQNPRHLVRRRGQEARLRCSPMKGHSHVYWYRQLPEEGLKFMVYLQKENIIDESGMPKERFSAEFPKEGPSILRIQQVVRGDSAAYFCASSPRGGQGNQPQHFGDGTRLSIL.